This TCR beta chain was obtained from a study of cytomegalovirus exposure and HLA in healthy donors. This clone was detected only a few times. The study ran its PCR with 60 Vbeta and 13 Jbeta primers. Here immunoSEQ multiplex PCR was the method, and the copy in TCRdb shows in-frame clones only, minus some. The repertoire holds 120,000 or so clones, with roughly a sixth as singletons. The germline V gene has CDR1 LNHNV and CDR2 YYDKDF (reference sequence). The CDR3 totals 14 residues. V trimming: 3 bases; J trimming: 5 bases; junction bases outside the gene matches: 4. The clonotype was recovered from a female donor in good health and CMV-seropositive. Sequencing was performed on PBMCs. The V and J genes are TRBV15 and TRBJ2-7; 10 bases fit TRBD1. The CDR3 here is CATSRETGGHEQYF. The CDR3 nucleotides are TGTGCCACCAGCAGGGAGACAGGGGGCCACGAGCAGTACTTC.